The entry that follows covers one T cell receptor (beta chain) sequence. The data derive from a study of shared clonotypes between healthy human individuals. The CDR3 is 16 residues long. The junction had 13 bases not matched to a gene; V was cut back by 4 bases and J by 6 bases. Germline V gene sequence: CDR1 ENHRY, CDR2 SYGVKD. Only in-frame clones appear in the TCRdb table, and some are missing; sequencing was by immunoSEQ multiplex PCR. The data hold about 700,000 clones, with 90% to 95% observed a single time. In the naive CD8 group, cells lacked CD45RO and were positively selected for CCR7, so terminally differentiated effector memory CD45RA+ cells were left out.

The sequence came from a man aged 25 to 45 in good health. The V gene is TRBV10-3, the J gene TRBJ2-3; 7 nucleotides align to TRBD2. The sample consisted of naive CD8+ T cells sorted from blood. The CDR3 DNA is TGTGCCATCAGTGGAGGGGAGGGAGTGAGGACGGATACGCAGTATTTT. This encodes CAISGGEGVRTDTQYF.